This T cell receptor beta chain was recorded in a study of PD-1 and CTLA-4 blockade in melanoma (dated by TCRdb to the early 2020s). Notes on the research overall: In patients with melanoma, the study measured the effects of PD-1 blockade versus CTLA-4 blockade on the melanoma-reactive CD8 T cell response.

Note on this clone: Its target antigen remains unknown. Nothing much larger sits one base from this clone, and base qualities are not available.

The CDR3, cysteine through phenylalanine, is 12 amino acids long. Only the CDR3 DNA is retained, 36 bases long and in frame from the first base. V is shortened by 6 bases, J by 2 bases, and the region joining them spans 5 bases. CDR1 and CDR2, looked up from the germline V gene, are MNHEY and SVGAGI. The library was prepared using the immunoSEQ multiplex PCR assay. Sourced from immuneACCESS, this table was stored by TCRdb with only in-frame sequences that have V and J called. A share of the clones is absent; for the studies checked, an unresolved V gene accounts for under half, and the remainder has no known explanation. The sample data list roughly 30,000 clones, and around nine tenths of these were observed just once. The top ten clones comprise about 8.9% of the sample.

Recombination linked TRBV6-5 to TRBJ1-3; confidence is insufficient to name the D gene. Sequences were derived from CD8+ T cells from peripheral blood, sampled before anti-PD-1 treatment. The clonotype originates from a human donor with melanoma. The CDR3 corresponds to CASSGTGNTIYF. The DNA reads as follows: TGTGCCAGCAGCGGAACTGGAAACACCATATATTTT.